The entry that follows covers one T cell receptor (beta chain) sequence. The CDR3 is made up of 15 amino acids. V lost 2 bases to trimming and J lost 7 bases; unmatched junction nucleotides: 9. Germline V gene data show CDR1 as ENHRY and CDR2 as SYGVKD. This sample stems from a study of blood T cell repertoires in COVID-19. Background on the study: Samples representing acute and convalescent COVID-19 were sourced from the United States, Italy and Spain. PBMCs, B-cell-depleted T cells, or T cells were the source of the cDNA or gDNA that made up the material.

Original processing notes: Counts of nucleated cells, estimated from reference gene primer amplification, were obtained. Profiling relied on immunoSEQ multiplex PCR, and the TCRdb table lists in-frame clones only, not all of them. The D gene and trimming were derived from the DNA, and the V and J assignments and clone size from that table. The data contain around 150,000 clones, 85% of them singletons. The chain recombines TRBV10-3 with TRBJ2-5; 8 nucleotides line up with TRBD1. This TCR was recovered from a human donor with acute or convalescent COVID-19. The donor label of this sample is uncertain. Sequences were obtained from peripheral blood. The CDR3 DNA reads TGTGCCATCAGTGAGAGTTTACAGGGGGAAGGGACCCAGTACTTC. Translated: CAISESLQGEGTQYF.